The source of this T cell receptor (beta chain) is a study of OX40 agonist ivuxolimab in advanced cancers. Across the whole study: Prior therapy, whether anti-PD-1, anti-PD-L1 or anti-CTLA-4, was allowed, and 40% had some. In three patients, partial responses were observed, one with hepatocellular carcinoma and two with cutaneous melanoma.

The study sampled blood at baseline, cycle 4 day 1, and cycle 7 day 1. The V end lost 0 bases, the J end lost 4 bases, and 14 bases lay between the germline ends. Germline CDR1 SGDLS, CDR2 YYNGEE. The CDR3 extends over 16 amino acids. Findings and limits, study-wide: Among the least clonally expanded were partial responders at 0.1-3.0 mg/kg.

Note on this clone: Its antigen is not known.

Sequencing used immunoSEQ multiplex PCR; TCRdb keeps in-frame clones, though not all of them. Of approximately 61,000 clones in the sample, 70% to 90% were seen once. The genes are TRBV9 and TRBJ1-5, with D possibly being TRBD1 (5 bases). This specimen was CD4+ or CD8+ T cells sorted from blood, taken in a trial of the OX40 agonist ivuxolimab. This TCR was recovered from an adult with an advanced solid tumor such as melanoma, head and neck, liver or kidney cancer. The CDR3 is CASSVGVGAFNQPQHF. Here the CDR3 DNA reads TGTGCCAGCAGCGTAGGAGTAGGGGCCTTTAATCAGCCCCAGCATTTT.